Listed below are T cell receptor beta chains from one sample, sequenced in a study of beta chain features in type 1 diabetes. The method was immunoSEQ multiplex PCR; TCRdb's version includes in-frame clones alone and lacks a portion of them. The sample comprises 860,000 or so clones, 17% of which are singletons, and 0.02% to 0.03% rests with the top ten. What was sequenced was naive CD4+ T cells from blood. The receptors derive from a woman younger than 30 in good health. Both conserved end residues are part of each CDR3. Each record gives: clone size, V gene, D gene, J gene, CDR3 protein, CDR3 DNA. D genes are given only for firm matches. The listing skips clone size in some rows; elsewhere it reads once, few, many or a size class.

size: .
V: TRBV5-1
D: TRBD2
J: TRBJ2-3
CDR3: CASSSDPPGGTGDTQYF
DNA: TGCGCCAGCAGCTCCGATCCCCCGGGAGGGACGGGGGATACGCAGTATTTT

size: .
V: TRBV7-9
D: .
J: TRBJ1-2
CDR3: CASSSPREQTNYGYTF
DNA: TGTGCCAGCAGCTCCCCTCGGGAGCAAACTAACTATGGCTACACCTTC

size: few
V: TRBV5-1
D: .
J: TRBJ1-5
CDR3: CASSLATNQPQHF
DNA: TGCGCCAGCAGCTTGGCGACCAATCAGCCCCAGCATTTT

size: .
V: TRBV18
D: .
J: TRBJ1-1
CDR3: CASSPRGNTEAFF
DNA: TGTGCCAGCTCACCAAGGGGGAACACTGAAGCTTTCTTT

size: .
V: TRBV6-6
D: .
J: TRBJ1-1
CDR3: CASSSIAQGPMGAFF
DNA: TGTGCCAGCAGTTCGATAGCCCAGGGCCCGATGGGAGCTTTCTTT

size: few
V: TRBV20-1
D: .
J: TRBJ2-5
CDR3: CSAVYPETQYF
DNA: TGCAGTGCTGTCTACCCTGAGACCCAGTACTTC

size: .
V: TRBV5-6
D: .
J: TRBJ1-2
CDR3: CATEAYREGRSGYTF
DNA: TGCGCCACTGAAGCCTATAGAGAGGGAAGATCTGGCTACACCTTC

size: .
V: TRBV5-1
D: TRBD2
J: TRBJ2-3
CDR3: CASSPGTLAGYASTDTQYF
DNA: TGCGCCAGCAGCCCCGGTACATTAGCGGGCTATGCAAGCACAGATACGCAGTATTTT

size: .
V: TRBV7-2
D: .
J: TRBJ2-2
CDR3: CASSFSSGVGGELFF
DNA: TGTGCCAGCAGCTTTTCTTCAGGGGTCGGCGGGGAGCTGTTTTTT

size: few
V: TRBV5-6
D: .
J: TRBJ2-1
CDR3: CASSRSDEQFF
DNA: TGTGCCAGCAGCCGGTCGGATGAGCAGTTCTTC

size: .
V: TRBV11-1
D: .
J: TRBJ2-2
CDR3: CASSLLSTNTGELFF
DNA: TGTGCCAGCAGCTTACTCTCCACAAACACCGGGGAGCTGTTTTTT

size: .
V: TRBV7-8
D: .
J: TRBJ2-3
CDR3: CASGGVGKDTQYF
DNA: TGTGCCAGCGGAGGGGTAGGGAAAGATACGCAGTATTTT

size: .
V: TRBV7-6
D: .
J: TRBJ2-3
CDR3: CASSPGGSTDTQYF
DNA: TGTGCCAGCAGCCCGGGCGGAAGCACAGATACGCAGTATTTT

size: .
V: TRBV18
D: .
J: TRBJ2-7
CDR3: CASSPGPSVTYEQYF
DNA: TGTGCCAGCTCACCAGGGCCTAGCGTCACCTACGAGCAGTACTTC

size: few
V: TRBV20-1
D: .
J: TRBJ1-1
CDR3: CMGRMNTEAFF
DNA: TGCATGGGACGGATGAACACTGAAGCTTTCTTT

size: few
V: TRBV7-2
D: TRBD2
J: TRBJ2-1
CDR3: CASSSSGSLPYNEQFF
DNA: TGTGCCAGCAGCTCTAGCGGGAGTCTTCCCTACAATGAGCAGTTCTTC

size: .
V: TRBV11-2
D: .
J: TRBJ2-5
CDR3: CASSLAVTQYF
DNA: TGTGCCAGCAGCTTAGCCGTGACCCAGTACTTC

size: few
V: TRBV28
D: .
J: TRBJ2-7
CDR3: CASSLARYEQYF
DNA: TGTGCCAGCAGCCTAGCCAGGTACGAGCAGTACTTC

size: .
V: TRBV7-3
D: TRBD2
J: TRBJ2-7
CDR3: CASSTRQSAGLDEQYF
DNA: TGTGCCAGCAGCACCCGACAGTCGGCGGGACTAGACGAGCAGTACTTC

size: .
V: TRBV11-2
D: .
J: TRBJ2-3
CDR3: CASSWGTIYTDTQYF
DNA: TGTGCCAGCAGCTGGGGGACGATATACACAGATACGCAGTATTTT

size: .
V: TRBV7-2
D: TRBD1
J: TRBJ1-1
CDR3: CASSPGDRVTEAFF
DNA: TGTGCCAGCAGCCCCGGGGACAGGGTCACTGAAGCTTTCTTT

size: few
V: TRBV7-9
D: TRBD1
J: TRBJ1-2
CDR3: CASSTGTAYGYTF
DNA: TGTGCCAGCAGCACCGGGACAGCCTATGGCTACACCTTC

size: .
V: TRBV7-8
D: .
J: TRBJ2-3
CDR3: CASSFSDTQYF
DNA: TGTGCCAGCAGCTTTTCAGATACGCAGTATTTT

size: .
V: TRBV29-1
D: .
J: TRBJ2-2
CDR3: CSVSSGLATGELFF
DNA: TGCAGCGTTAGTTCAGGGCTCGCCACCGGGGAGCTGTTTTTT